This TCR beta chain was recorded in a study of blood T cell repertoires in COVID-19. Across the study: Italy, Spain and the United States were the sources of the convalescent and acute COVID-19 samples. From T cells, B-cell-depleted T cells, or PBMCs came the material, which was cDNA or gDNA.

The CDR3 length is 13 residues. In germline, CDR1 is LNHDA, CDR2 SQIVND (reference sequence). Trimming cost V 3 bases and J 3 bases, with 9 bases left between them. The authors' processing: Nucleated cell counts were estimated from reference gene primer amplification. TCRdb keeps only in-frame clones here, not all; method: immunoSEQ multiplex PCR. D and trimming come from the DNA, and the V and J calls and clone size come from that table. This sample carries some 200,000 clones, over 60% of them seen once, and the ten largest clones take around 5.1%. This clone appeared a few times. The TCR sequence derives from a woman between 65 and 79 years old with acute or convalescent COVID-19. The rearrangement uses TRBV19 and TRBJ2-7; unclear D gene. The sequencing input was peripheral blood. The CDR3 protein is CASSIELRYEQYF. The CDR3 coding sequence is TGTGCCAGTAGTATTGAGCTCCGCTACGAGCAGTACTTC. The full variable domain, rest sourced from reference TRBV19 and TRBJ2-7, is DGGITQSPKYLFRKEGQNVTLSCEQNLNHDAMYWYRQDPGQGLRLIYYSQIVNDFQKGDIAEGYSVSREKKESFPLTVTSAQKNPTAFYLCASSIELRYEQYFGPGTRLTVT.